Shown below are 30 T cell receptor beta chains from a single sample sequenced in a study of blood T cell repertoires in COVID-19. The protocol was immunoSEQ multiplex PCR, while the TCRdb copy is restricted to in-frame clones and leaves out a portion. In the table there are fewer than 85,000 clones, about four fifths of which are singletons. The sample taken for sequencing was peripheral blood. All receptors derive from a human donor in a cohort sampled during active COVID-19.

This chain joins TRBV28 and TRBJ1-1; the D gene is possibly TRBD1 (5 bases). Germline V CDR1 and CDR2: MDHEN, SYDVKM. With 1 base removed from V and 1 base from J, the gap between germline ends came to 13 bases. The CDR3 spans 16 residues. CDR3 sequence: CASSLFVDRENTEAFF. The CDR3 DNA sequence: TGTGCCAGCAGTTTATTCGTCGACAGAGAGAACACTGAAGCTTTCTTT. Complete variable domain (other parts from reference TRBV28 and TRBJ1-1): DVKVTQSSRYLVKRTGEKVFLECVQDMDHENMFWYRQDPGLGLRLIYFSYDVKMKEKGDIPEGYSVSREKKERFSLILESASTNQTSMYLCASSLFVDRENTEAFFGQGTRLTVV.

The J gene is TRBJ2-3, the V gene TRBV6-6; 7 nucleotides agree with TRBD1. After removal of 1 base from V and 2 bases from J, the junction contained 3 bases not matched to a gene. The CDR3 has 15 amino acids. CDR1 is MNHNY and CDR2 is SVGAGI in the germline V gene (reference sequence). The CDR3 loop is CASSYWGQNTDTQYF. The CDR3 DNA sequence: TGTGCCAGCAGTTACTGGGGACAGAACACAGATACGCAGTATTTT.

The rearrangement joins TRBV6-1 to TRBJ2-5, with D hard to call. From germline, CDR1 is MNHNS and CDR2 SASEGT. This CDR3 contains 14 residues. Deletions cut 1 base from V and 5 bases from J, with 11 bases between. The CDR3 DNA sequence: TGTGCCAGCAGTGAAGGAGGCCCGCTGGAGACCCAGTACTTC. Translating gives CASSEGGPLETQYF.

J is TRBJ1-4 and V is TRBV7-9; D might be TRBD1 (6 bases). CDR1 and CDR2 (germline): SEHNR, FQNEAQ (reference sequence). V dropped 5 bases and J dropped 8 bases, with 9 bases sitting between them. This CDR3 region has 12 residues. The CDR3 nucleotides are TGTGCCAGCAGCCTAGGACAGGAAAAACTGTTTTTT. Translation: CASSLGQEKLFF.

CDR3 coding DNA: TGTGCCAGCAGCGCGGGGGCGCGGACCGGGGAGCTGTTTTTT. It translates to CASSAGARTGELFF. The V call is TRBV7-6, the J call TRBJ2-2, with D maybe TRBD2 (7 bases). V was trimmed by 5 bases and J by 5 bases, leaving 12 bases between them. The CDR3 has 14 amino acids. Germline CDR1 is SGHVS and CDR2 is FNYEAQ.

The chain is built from TRBV5-4 and TRBJ2-1, with TRBD2 matching over 7 bases. This CDR3 is built from 15 residues. Looked up from germline, CDR1 is SGHNT and CDR2 is YYREEE (reference sequence). The J segment lost 2 bases and the V segment lost 4 bases, leaving 6 bases of the junction unmatched. CDR3 protein: CASSLHGTTYNEQFF. The DNA for the CDR3 is TGTGCCAGCAGCCTCCACGGGACTACCTACAATGAGCAGTTCTTC.

The chain uses TRBV4-1 and TRBJ2-1; 8 nucleotides line up with TRBD1. CDR1 is MGHRA and CDR2 is YSYEKL in the germline V gene. The V and J ends lost 1 base and 4 bases, in that order; junction bases with no gene match: 3. There are 15 residues in the CDR3. CDR3 in amino acids: CASSQAGTGYNEQFF. The CDR3, as DNA: TGCGCCAGCAGCCAAGCCGGGACAGGTTACAATGAGCAGTTCTTC.

Concerning this clone itself: Relative to the germline gene, one junction end is altered; a read error may explain this. The chain carries TRBV7-9 and TRBJ1-2, with a possible D match to TRBD1 (5 bases). Germline CDR1 is SEHNR and CDR2 is FQNEAQ (reference sequence). The CDR3 length is 13 residues. The DNA of the CDR3 is TGTGCCAGCAGCTTAGGGGCCACAGGCCCACTGGCGTTC. This codes for CASSLGATGPLAF. Full variable domain (rest looked up from reference TRBV7-9 and TRBJ1-2): DTGVSQNPRHKITKRGQNVTFRCDPISEHNRLYWYRQTLGQGPEFLTYFQNEAQLEKSRLLSDRFSAERPKGSFSTLEIQRTEQGDSAMYLCASSLGATGPLAFGSGTRLTVV.

This chain joins TRBV6-2 or TRBV6-3 and TRBJ2-3, with 8 bases aligning to TRBD2. J lost 4 bases, V lost 4 bases, and 13 bases had no gene match. The germline V gene encodes CDR1 MNHEY and CDR2 SVGEGT. CDR3 length equals 17 residues. CDR3 protein: CASSFSGARPGPDTQYF. Written as DNA, the CDR3 is TGTGCCAGCAGTTTTAGCGGGGCCAGGCCCGGTCCAGATACGCAGTATTTT.

V is TRBV24-1 and J is TRBJ1-6, with a tentative D call TRBD1 (5 bases). The CDR3 loop spans 14 amino acids. V dropped 4 bases and J dropped 5 bases, with 8 bases sitting between them. The germline gives CDR1 KGHDR, CDR2 SFDVKD. The CDR3: CATSDTGNNSPLHF. DNA for the CDR3: TGTGCCACCAGTGACACAGGCAATAATTCACCCCTCCACTTT.

This chain uses TRBV7-2 with TRBJ2-7; 8 positions match TRBD1. The CDR3 runs 15 residues. Germline V gene sequence: CDR1 SGHTA, CDR2 FQGNSA. With V trimmed by 1 base and J by 7 bases, 9 bases remained unmatched. CDR3 coding DNA: TGTGCCAGCAGCTTAGGGCCAGGGGGCGAGTTTGAGCAGTACTTC. The encoded protein is CASSLGPGGEFEQYF. The full variable domain, completed using reference TRBV7-2 and TRBJ2-7, is GAGVSQSPSNKVTEKGKDVELRCDPISGHTALYWYRQSLGQGLEFLIYFQGNSAPDKSGLPSDRFSAERTGGSVSTLTIQRTQQEDSAVYLCASSLGPGGEFEQYFGPGTRLTVT.

This chain links TRBV15 with TRBJ2-7, with unresolved D. There are 13 residues in the CDR3. Trimming pared 0 bases from V and 3 bases from J, leaving 6 bases between. CDR1 is LNHNV and CDR2 is YYDKDF in the germline V gene (reference sequence). CDR3 DNA: TGTGCCACCAGCAGAGATGTGCGCTACGAGCAGTACTTC. This gives the protein CATSRDVRYEQYF.

V and J are TRBV18 and TRBJ1-1; 7 positions agree with TRBD1. V shed 5 bases, J shed 1 base, and the junction held 7 bases outside the gene matches. This CDR3 has 15 amino acids. Germline V gene data show CDR1 as KGHSH and CDR2 as LQKENI. As DNA, the CDR3 is TGTGCCAGCTCAGGACGGACAGGCCCGAACACTGAAGCTTTCTTT. It encodes CASSGRTGPNTEAFF.

The genes are TRBV4-2 and TRBJ1-2; D perhaps matches TRBD1 (5 bases). V was clipped by 1 base and J by 4 bases, with 10 bases between them. From germline, CDR1 is LGHNA and CDR2 YNFKEQ. The CDR3 is 14 amino acids. The CDR3 loop reads CASSQGRQGYGYTF. The CDR3 DNA is TGTGCCAGCAGCCAAGGCCGGCAGGGCTATGGCTACACCTTC.

The chain employs TRBV7-6 and TRBJ1-6; TRBD1 matches 8 bases. Unmatched junction bases numbered 2, after V lost 1 base and J lost 6 bases. Looked up from germline, CDR1 is SGHVS and CDR2 is FNYEAQ. This CDR3 has 15 amino acids. The CDR3: CASSLGGQANSPLHF. The CDR3 DNA reads TGTGCCAGCAGCTTAGGGGGACAGGCTAATTCACCCCTCCACTTT.

V gene TRBV21-1 combines with J gene TRBJ2-3; the table gives TRBD2 as D, unverified against the DNA. TRBV21-1 has pseudogene status. The CDR3 runs to 12 residues. In DNA form, the CDR3 reads TGTGCCAGCCCACTTCGCACAGATACGCAGTATTTT. Residues: CASPLRTDTQYF.

This clone has just a few counts. The J gene is TRBJ1-5, the V gene TRBV27; the D gene is possibly TRBD1 (5 bases). Trimming removed 6 bases from V and 6 bases from J, with 15 bases in between. The CDR3 sequence is 14 residues long. Germline assignment: CDR1 MNHEY and CDR2 SMNVEV (reference sequence). The CDR3 DNA reads TGTGCCAGCAGGCAGCACAGGTCCGGTCAGCCCCAGCATTTT. Translation: CASRQHRSGQPQHF.

The genes are TRBV27 and TRBJ1-1; 10 bases map to TRBD1. CDR1 is MNHEY and CDR2 is SMNVEV in the germline V gene (reference sequence). Trimming removed 6 bases from V and 0 bases from J; junction bases left unmatched: 7. The CDR3 loop spans 16 amino acids. The DNA for the CDR3 is TGTGCCAGCAGACAGGGACAGGGGTACCTGAACACTGAAGCTTTCTTT. Encoded protein: CASRQGQGYLNTEAFF.

The chain carries TRBV2 and TRBJ1-2; TRBD1 might be the D (6 bases). This CDR3 has 15 residues. The V end lost 4 bases, the J end lost 1 base, and 13 bases lay between the germline ends. Per the germline V gene, CDR1 is SNHLY and CDR2 is FYNNEI. This CDR3 is CASSVGQYINYGYTF. As DNA, the CDR3 is TGTGCCAGCAGTGTAGGACAGTACATTAACTATGGCTACACCTTC.

V gene TRBV10-3 combines with J gene TRBJ2-3; possibly TRBD1 for D (6 bases). V lost 10 bases, J lost 0 bases, and 14 bases lay in between. The CDR3 contains 14 residues. The V gene's germline CDR1 is ENHRY and CDR2 SYGVKD. This CDR3 is CATQDRTSTDTQYF. CDR3 nucleotide sequence: TGTGCCACCCAAGACAGGACTAGCACAGATACGCAGTATTTT.

This chain links TRBV11-1 with TRBJ2-3, with TRBD1 as a possible D gene (5 bases). V was cut by 6 bases and J by 1 base, with 8 bases left in between. CDR1 SGHAT and CDR2 FQDESV come from the germline V gene (reference sequence). The CDR3 spans 13 residues. The CDR3 DNA is TGTGCCAGCAGAAAACAGGGCACAGATACGCAGTATTTT. Its protein is CASRKQGTDTQYF.

The gene calls are TRBV5-1 and TRBJ1-4; 8 positions match TRBD1. V trimming: 3 bases; J trimming: 1 base; junction bases outside the gene matches: 14. Germline V gene lookup returns CDR1 SGHRS and CDR2 YFSETQ. CDR3 length: 19 amino acids. CDR3 in DNA: TGCGCCAGCAGCTCGGCCGGACAGGGCCGGTTTAGAACTAATGAAAAACTGTTTTTT. Encoded protein: CASSSAGQGRFRTNEKLFF.

This chain connects TRBV5-1 to TRBJ2-5; 10 bases line up with TRBD2. This CDR3 has 16 residues. Per germline, CDR1 SGHRS and CDR2 YFSETQ. After removal of 0 bases from V and 2 bases from J, the junction contained 4 bases not matched to a gene. The CDR3 bases are TGCGCCAGCAGCTTGGGGCTAGCGGGGGAACAAGAGACCCAGTACTTC. This gives the protein CASSLGLAGEQETQYF.

In its sample, this clone was seen once. The chain employs TRBV18 and TRBJ2-5; D gene ambiguous. The V end was cut by 3 bases, the J end by 5 bases, with 10 bases between. Germline CDR1 and CDR2: KGHSH and LQKENI. The CDR3 covers 13 residues. The CDR3: CASSPDNGETQYF. CDR3 nucleotides: TGTGCCAGCTCACCCGACAATGGGGAGACCCAGTACTTC.

V usage is TRBV5-1 and J usage is TRBJ1-6, with 8 nucleotides matching TRBD1. CDR3 size: 16 residues. Germline assignment: CDR1 SGHRS and CDR2 YFSETQ. With V trimmed by 4 bases and J by 5 bases, 8 bases remained unmatched. DNA of the CDR3: TGCGCCAGCAGCCTGCGACAGGGGCCTAATAATTCACCCCTCCACTTT. Translating it yields CASSLRQGPNNSPLHF.

The chain employs TRBV19 and TRBJ1-1; D unclear. Germline CDR1 and CDR2: LNHDA and SQIVND (reference sequence). CDR3 length equals 14 residues. The V gene lost 5 bases and the J gene lost 8 bases, with 18 bases spanning the gap. The CDR3 bases are TGTGCCAGTAGTCTCTCCGCGATCAGGTACGAAGCTTTCTTT. Its protein product is CASSLSAIRYEAFF.

V usage is TRBV7-2 and J usage is TRBJ2-2, with a weak D call TRBD1 (5 bases). Germline loops: CDR1 SGHTA, CDR2 FQGNSA. V lost 1 base and J lost 0, with 6 bases in between. The CDR3 runs to 15 residues. CDR3 loop: CASSLVGANTGELFF. In DNA, the CDR3 is TGTGCCAGCAGCTTAGTAGGGGCGAACACCGGGGAGCTGTTTTTT.

The chain carries TRBV18 and TRBJ1-5; D gene ambiguous. CDR1 is KGHSH and CDR2 is LQKENI in the germline V gene. V shed 2 bases and J shed 0 bases, with 8 bases lying between them. This CDR3 has 15 amino acids. This chain's CDR3 is CASSPTAYSNQPQHF. CDR3 coding DNA: TGTGCCAGCTCACCAACAGCATATAGCAATCAGCCCCAGCATTTT.

The V and J genes are TRBV15 and TRBJ1-1; possibly TRBD1 for D (6 bases). V was cut by 6 bases and J by 7 bases, with 15 bases left in between. Germline CDR1 LNHNV, CDR2 YYDKDF (reference sequence). The CDR3 is 13 residues long. The CDR3 reads CATSTGTGVEAFF. CDR3 sequence (DNA): TGTGCCACCAGTACAGGGACCGGAGTTGAAGCTTTCTTT.

V is TRBV7-8 and J is TRBJ2-7; TRBD2 might be the D (6 bases). V was shortened by 5 bases and J by 3 bases, with 14 bases between the two germline ends. The CDR3 has 14 residues. Germline CDR1 reads SGHVS; CDR2 reads FQNEAQ. DNA of the CDR3: TGTGCCAGCAGCCCCGGGAGAGCGGGCTACGAGCAGTACTTC. This translates into CASSPGRAGYEQYF.